The 18 T cell receptor beta chains reported below all come from one sample, sequenced in a study of blood T cell repertoires in COVID-19. TCRdb's copy holds only in-frame clones and misses some; the assay was immunoSEQ multiplex PCR. The table lists about 150,000 clones, around 90% of them singletons. The sequenced sample consisted of peripheral blood. The receptors were gathered from a man aged 45-60 years with acute or convalescent COVID-19.

This clone was seen only once. J is TRBJ2-2 and V is TRBV2; 9 bases map to TRBD2. V dropped 7 bases and J dropped 4; count of bases not matched to a gene: 4. The CDR3 consists of 14 residues. The germline V gene has CDR1 SNHLY and CDR2 FYNNEI. CDR3 nucleotide sequence: TGTGCCAGCAAGGGACTAGCCGGCACCGGGGAGCTGTTTTTT. This gives the protein CASKGLAGTGELFF.

The chain joins TRBV18 to TRBJ2-2; D gene uncertain. The V gene's germline CDR1 is KGHSH and CDR2 LQKENI. There are 14 residues in the CDR3. Between the trimmed V and J ends, which lost 2 bases and 8 bases, there was a span of 12 bases. Here the CDR3 reads CASSPVGGDGELFF. Here the CDR3 DNA reads TGTGCCAGCTCACCAGTTGGCGGAGATGGGGAGCTGTTTTTT.

This clone has only one observation. V usage is TRBV5-1 and J usage is TRBJ2-7, with TRBD1 matching over 8 bases. With V trimmed by 4 bases and J by 5 bases, 8 bases remained unmatched. The germline V gene encodes CDR1 SGHRS and CDR2 YFSETQ. This CDR3 has 14 residues. The CDR3 loop reads CASSPGGQGNEQYF. The CDR3 coding sequence is TGCGCCAGCAGCCCCGGCGGACAGGGAAACGAGCAGTACTTC. The full variable domain, its missing parts supplied by reference TRBV5-1 and TRBJ2-7, is KAGVTQTPRYLIKTRGQQVTLSCSPISGHRSVSWYQQTPGQGLQFLFEYFSETQRNKGNFPGRFSGRQFSNSRSEMNVSTLELGDSALYLCASSPGGQGNEQYFGPGTRLTVT.

The CDR3 DNA reads TGTGCCAGCAGCGCCGGGACTAGCGGGATCACCGGGGAGCTGTTTTTT. This encodes CASSAGTSGITGELFF. The chain uses TRBV11-2 and TRBJ2-2, with 13 bases lining up with TRBD2. Germline V lookup: CDR1 SGHAT, CDR2 FQNNGV. The CDR3 consists of 16 residues. Trimming removed 5 bases from V and 4 bases from J; junction bases left unmatched: 4.

The chain uses TRBV20-1 and TRBJ2-7, with TRBD2 as a possible D gene (5 bases). The CDR3 runs to 10 residues. The germline V and J ends were trimmed by 6 bases and 6 bases, with 9 bases remaining between them. In germline, CDR1 is DFQATT, CDR2 SNEGSKA (reference sequence). CDR3 sequence: CSAGESEQYV. The CDR3 DNA reads TGCAGTGCCGGGGAGAGCGAGCAGTACGTC.

V and J are TRBV27 and TRBJ2-3; 7 positions match TRBD1. The CDR3 totals 14 residues. CDR1 is MNHEY and CDR2 is SMNVEV in the germline V gene (reference sequence). After removal of 3 bases from V and 4 bases from J, the junction contained 4 bases not matched to a gene. This CDR3 is CASSFKRGPDTQYF. CDR3 DNA sequence: TGTGCCAGCAGTTTTAAGAGGGGGCCAGATACGCAGTATTTT.

The rearrangement uses TRBV5-1 and TRBJ1-1, with D possibly matching TRBD1 (6 bases). Germline assignment: CDR1 SGHRS and CDR2 YFSETQ. CDR3 length: 15 amino acids. Trimming stripped 4 bases from V and 2 bases from J, with 15 bases between. DNA for the CDR3: TGCGCCAGCAGCCTGGCAGGGGATGGCAACACTGAAGCTTTCTTT. Translation: CASSLAGDGNTEAFF.

The V and J genes are TRBV11-2 and TRBJ1-2, with 8 bases identical to TRBD1. The CDR3 extends over 13 amino acids. Unmatched junction bases numbered 9, after V lost 7 bases and J lost 8 bases. Germline V gene sequence: CDR1 SGHAT, CDR2 FQNNGV. The CDR3 reads CASNSGGAKGYTF. CDR3 coding DNA: TGTGCCAGCAACTCAGGGGGCGCGAAAGGCTACACCTTC.

This sequence joins TRBV5-1 and TRBJ1-4; 9 nucleotides match TRBD1. The CDR3 loop spans 14 amino acids. The germline V gene has CDR1 SGHRS and CDR2 YFSETQ. Unmatched junction bases numbered 6, after V lost 4 bases and J lost 8 bases. CDR3 in DNA: TGCGCCAGCAGCGCGGGACAGGGTTTGGAAAAACTGTTTTTT. Protein: CASSAGQGLEKLFF.

The gene calls are TRBV27 and TRBJ1-6, with a weak D call TRBD1 (5 bases). The CDR3 spans 16 residues. Germline CDR1 reads MNHEY; CDR2 reads SMNVEV (reference sequence). V lost 2 bases and J 2 bases, leaving 10 bases between the germline ends. Here the CDR3 reads CASSLLGVTYNSPLHF. CDR3 coding DNA: TGTGCCAGCAGTTTACTAGGGGTTACCTATAATTCACCCCTCCACTTT.

This sequence joins TRBV2 and TRBJ2-1; D is ambiguous. The CDR3 sequence is 16 residues long. The germline CDR1 and CDR2 sequences are SNHLY and FYNNEI. Trimming pared 6 bases from V and 8 bases from J, leaving 23 bases between. This CDR3 is CASSMTHALSGDEQFF. CDR3 DNA: TGTGCCAGCAGCATGACGCACGCGTTGTCAGGCGATGAGCAGTTCTTC.

J is TRBJ2-7 and V is TRBV5-1; 10 nucleotides align to TRBD2. After removal of 0 bases from V and 2 bases from J, the junction contained 2 bases not matched to a gene. There are 15 residues in the CDR3. Germline V gives CDR1 SGHRS, CDR2 YFSETQ. The CDR3 reads CASSLATSGTYEQYF. The CDR3 DNA reads as TGCGCCAGCAGCTTGGCTACTAGCGGGACCTACGAGCAGTACTTC.

The rearrangement links TRBV6-5 to TRBJ1-2; D remains unclear. The CDR3 loop spans 13 amino acids. The V gene's germline CDR1 is MNHEY and CDR2 SVGAGI. V was cut by 4 bases and J by 0 bases, with 6 bases left in between. The CDR3 protein is CASSFAANYGYTF. CDR3 DNA sequence: TGTGCCAGCAGTTTCGCAGCTAACTATGGCTACACCTTC.

The gene calls are TRBV27 and TRBJ2-3, with TRBD1 as a possible D gene (5 bases). Germline V CDR1 and CDR2: MNHEY, SMNVEV (reference sequence). The CDR3 is 14 residues long. Trimming took 2 bases from V and 8 from J, leaving 14 bases between them. The CDR3 is CASSLGASRLTQYF. DNA for the CDR3: TGTGCCAGCAGTTTAGGGGCTTCAAGGCTTACGCAGTATTTT.

This clone was found once. The genes are TRBV28 and TRBJ1-1; no definite D call. The V and J ends lost 4 bases and 10 bases respectively, with 13 bases between them. This CDR3 comprises 12 residues. Germline V gene data show CDR1 as MDHEN and CDR2 as SYDVKM. The CDR3 bases are TGTGCCAGCAGTTCGGCGACTGCCACAGCTTTCTTT. This gives the protein CASSSATATAFF. The full variable domain, its missing parts supplied by reference TRBV28 and TRBJ1-1, is DVKVTQSSRYLVKRTGEKVFLECVQDMDHENMFWYRQDPGLGLRLIYFSYDVKMKEKGDIPEGYSVSREKKERFSLILESASTNQTSMYLCASSSATATAFFGQGTRLTVV.

This CDR3 is CASSVDPPGSGSTDTQYF. The CDR3 DNA reads as TGTGCCAGCAGCGTAGACCCCCCGGGTAGCGGGAGCACAGATACGCAGTATTTT. The rearrangement links TRBV9 to TRBJ2-3, with 7 bases matching TRBD2. There are 18 residues in the CDR3. Germline values: CDR1 SGDLS, CDR2 YYNGEE. V lost 0 bases, J lost 0 bases, and 10 bases stayed unmatched.

The J gene is TRBJ2-1, the V gene TRBV19; the match to TRBD2 covers 9 bases. The V and J ends lost 2 bases and 11 bases, in that order; junction bases with no gene match: 13. The CDR3 covers 16 residues. Germline V gene sequence: CDR1 LNHDA, CDR2 SQIVND (reference sequence). The chain's CDR3 is CASSIPLSGRRSQQFF. The CDR3 coding sequence is TGTGCCAGTAGTATACCCCTTAGCGGGAGAAGGTCCCAGCAGTTCTTC.

The chain uses TRBV18 and TRBJ2-4, with D perhaps matching TRBD2 (6 bases). Germline V lookup: CDR1 KGHSH, CDR2 LQKENI. CDR3 length: 14 residues. V lost 3 bases and J lost 2, with 8 bases in between. The CDR3 spells CASSPGDSKNIQYF. The CDR3 nucleotides are TGTGCCAGCTCACCCGGGGACTCCAAAAACATTCAGTACTTC.